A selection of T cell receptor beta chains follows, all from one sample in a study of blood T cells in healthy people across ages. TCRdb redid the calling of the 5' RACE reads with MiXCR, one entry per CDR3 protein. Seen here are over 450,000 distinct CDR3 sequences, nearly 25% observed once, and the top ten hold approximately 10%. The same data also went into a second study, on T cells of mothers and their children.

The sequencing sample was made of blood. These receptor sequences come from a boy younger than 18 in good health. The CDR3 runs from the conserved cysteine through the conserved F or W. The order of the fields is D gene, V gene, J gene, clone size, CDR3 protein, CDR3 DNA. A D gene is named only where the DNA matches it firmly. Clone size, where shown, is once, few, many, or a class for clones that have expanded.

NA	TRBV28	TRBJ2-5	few	CASSRFRQETQYF	TGTGCCAGCAGCCGGTTCAGACAAGAGACCCAGTACTTC
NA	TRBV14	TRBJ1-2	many	CASSQFRSAYYGYTF	TGTGCCAGCAGCCAATTTCGTTCGGCTTACTATGGCTACACCTTC
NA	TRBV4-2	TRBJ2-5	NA	CASSHLRGVQETQYF	TGTGCCAGCAGCCACCTTCGCGGGGTCCAAGAGACCCAGTACTTC
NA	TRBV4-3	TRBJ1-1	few	CASSQDKRVMNTEAFF	TGCGCCAGCAGCCAAGATAAAAGGGTTATGAACACTGAAGCTTTCTTT
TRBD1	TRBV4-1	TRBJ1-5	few	CASSHMRQGLNQPQHF	TGCGCCAGCAGCCACATGAGACAGGGGTTAAATCAGCCCCAGCATTTT
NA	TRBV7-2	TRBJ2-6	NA	CASTYDSSGANVLTF	TGTGCCAGCACCTATGATTCCTCTGGGGCCAACGTCCTGACTTTC
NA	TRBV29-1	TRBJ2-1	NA	CSVEVLIGEQFF	TGCAGCGTTGAAGTTTTGATAGGTGAGCAGTTCTTC
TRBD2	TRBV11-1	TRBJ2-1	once	CASSLGLAGGEQFF	TGTGCCAGCAGCTTAGGACTAGCGGGAGGCGAGCAGTTCTTC
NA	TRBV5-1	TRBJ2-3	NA	CASSLDGASTDTQYF	TGCGCCAGCAGCTTGGACGGAGCTAGCACAGATACGCAGTATTTT
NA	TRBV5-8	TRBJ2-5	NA	CASSPAGSRSYNEQLF	TGTGCCAGCAGCCCGGCGGGCTCTAGGTCCTACAATGAGCAGCTCTTC
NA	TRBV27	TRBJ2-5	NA	CASADGIEPGTQYF	TGTGCCAGCGCGGACGGGATCGAACCGGGAACCCAGTACTTC
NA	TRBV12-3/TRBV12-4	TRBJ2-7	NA	CASGGAQPPPEQYF	TGTGCCAGCGGGGGAGCACAGCCTCCCCCCGAGCAGTACTTC
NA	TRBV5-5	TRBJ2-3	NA	CASNGQQAGTTQYF	TGTGCCAGCAACGGACAGCAAGCGGGAACTACGCAGTATTTT
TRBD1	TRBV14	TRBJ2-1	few	CASSQAWTGGANEQFF	TGTGCCAGCAGCCAAGCTTGGACAGGGGGGGCGAATGAGCAGTTCTTC
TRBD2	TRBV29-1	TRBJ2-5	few	CSVWSGNQETQYF	TGCAGTGTCTGGAGCGGGAACCAAGAGACCCAGTACTTC
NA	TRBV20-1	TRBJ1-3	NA	CSATSRSTGNTIYF	TGCAGTGCTACTAGTCGCTCAACTGGAAACACCATATATTTT
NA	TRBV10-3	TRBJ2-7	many	CAISGDIRSYEQYF	TGTGCCATCAGTGGCGACATTAGATCCTACGAGCAGTACTTC
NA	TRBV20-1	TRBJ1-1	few	CRQGTPLFVNTEAFF	TGCAGACAAGGGACCCCGCTCTTCGTGAACACTGAAGCTTTCTTT
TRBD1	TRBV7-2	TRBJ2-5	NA	CASSSQPQGAGQETQYF	TGTGCCAGCAGCTCGCAACCACAGGGGGCGGGGCAAGAGACCCAGTACTTC
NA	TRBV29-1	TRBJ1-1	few	CSVPQGNTEAFF	TGCAGCGTCCCACAGGGGAACACTGAAGCTTTCTTT
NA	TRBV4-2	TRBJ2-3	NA	CASSQDQSNRDTQYF	TGTGCCAGCAGCCAAGATCAGTCCAACAGGGATACGCAGTATTTT
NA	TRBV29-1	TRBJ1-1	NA	CSVEGRAF	TGCAGCGTTGAGGGCAGGGCCTTT
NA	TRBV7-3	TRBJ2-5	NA	CASSPHGGSETQYF	TGTGCCAGCAGCCCTCATGGAGGGTCCGAGACCCAGTACTTC
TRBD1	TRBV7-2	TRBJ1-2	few	CASSSTGGTYGYTF	TGTGCCAGCAGTTCGACAGGGGGCACCTATGGCTACACCTTC
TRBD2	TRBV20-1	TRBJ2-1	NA	CSARDMRSSGAPSSYNEQFF	TGCAGTGCTAGAGATATGAGGTCTAGCGGGGCCCCCAGCTCCTACAATGAGCAGTTCTTC
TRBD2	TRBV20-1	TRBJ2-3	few	CSSRGLAGTDTQYF	TGCAGTTCCCGCGGACTAGCGGGCACAGATACGCAGTATTTT
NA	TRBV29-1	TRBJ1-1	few	CSAAGTVGTEAFF	TGCAGCGCAGCCGGGACGGTTGGCACTGAAGCTTTCTTT
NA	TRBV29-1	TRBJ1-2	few	CSVEELGRASGYTF	TGCAGCGTTGAAGAGTTGGGCAGGGCGAGTGGCTACACCTTC
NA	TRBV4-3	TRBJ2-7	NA	CASSLDLAGALLEQYF	TGCGCCAGCAGCCTAGATCTCGCGGGGGCACTATTAGAGCAGTACTTC
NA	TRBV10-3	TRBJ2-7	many	CAISEAQGHSYEQYF	TGTGCCATCAGTGAAGCACAGGGTCACTCCTACGAGCAGTACTTC
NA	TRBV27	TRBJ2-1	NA	CASRTTGGMGYNEQFF	TGTGCCAGCAGGACGACTGGCGGGATGGGGTACAATGAGCAGTTCTTC
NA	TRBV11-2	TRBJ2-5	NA	CASSLVGWTQETQYF	TGTGCCAGCAGCTTAGTTGGGTGGACCCAAGAGACCCAGTACTTC
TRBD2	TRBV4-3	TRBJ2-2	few	CASSQDSVAGDTGELFF	TGCGCCAGCAGCCAAGATTCAGTAGCGGGGGATACCGGGGAGCTGTTTTTT
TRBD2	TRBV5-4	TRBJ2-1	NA	CASSPGTSPSYNEQFF	TGTGCCAGCAGCCCCGGGACTAGCCCCTCCTACAATGAGCAGTTCTTC
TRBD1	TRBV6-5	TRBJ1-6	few	CASSYGDRGNSPLHF	TGTGCCAGCAGTTACGGCGACAGGGGTAATTCACCCCTCCACTTT
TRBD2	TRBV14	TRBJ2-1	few	CASSQSPLGGRANEQFF	TGTGCCAGCAGCCAGAGCCCTCTGGGCGGGAGGGCCAATGAGCAGTTCTTC
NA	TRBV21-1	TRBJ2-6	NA	CASSPRGWGRAPGANVLTF	TGTGCCAGCAGCCCGAGAGGATGGGGGCGCGCCCCTGGGGCCAACGTCCTGACTTTC
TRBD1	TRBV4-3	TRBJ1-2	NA	CASSQPGQGEYGYTF	TGCGCCAGCAGCCAACCGGGACAGGGGGAATATGGCTACACCTTC
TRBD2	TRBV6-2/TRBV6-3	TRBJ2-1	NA	CASNSLAGGPGNEQFF	TGTGCCAGCAACTCCCTAGCGGGAGGGCCAGGGAATGAGCAGTTCTTC
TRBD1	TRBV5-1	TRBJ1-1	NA	CASSAQGANTEAFF	TGCGCCAGCAGCGCCCAGGGGGCAAACACTGAAGCTTTCTTT
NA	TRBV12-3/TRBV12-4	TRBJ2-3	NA	CASSLAPWGWDTQYF	TGTGCCAGCAGTTTAGCGCCCTGGGGGTGGGATACGCAGTATTTT
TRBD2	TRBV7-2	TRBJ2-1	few	CASSLRTSGGFNYNEQFF	TGTGCCAGCAGTCTCAGGACTAGCGGGGGGTTTAACTACAATGAGCAGTTCTTC
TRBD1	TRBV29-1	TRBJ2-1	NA	CRATGTDYNEQFF	TGCAGGGCCACCGGGACAGATTACAATGAGCAGTTCTTC
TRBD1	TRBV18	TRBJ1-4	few	CASSPGQNEKLFF	TGTGCCAGCTCCCCGGGACAGAATGAAAAACTGTTTTTT
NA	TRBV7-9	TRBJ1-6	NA	CASSLLGPYNSPLHF	TGTGCCAGCAGCTTACTCGGGCCCTATAATTCACCCCTCCACTTT
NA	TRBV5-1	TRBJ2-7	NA	CASSPGPSDYEQYF	TGCGCCAGCAGCCCCGGGCCTAGCGACTACGAGCAGTACTTC
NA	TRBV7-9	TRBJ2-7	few	CASSQLRDGSYEQYF	TGTGCCAGCAGCCAACTCCGGGACGGCTCCTACGAGCAGTACTTC
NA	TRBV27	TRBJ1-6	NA	CASSPQVQRYNSPLHF	TGTGCCAGCAGCCCTCAGGTTCAACGCTATAATTCACCCCTCCACTTT
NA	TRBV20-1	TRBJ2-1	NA	CSASPGGGLNNEQFF	TGCAGTGCTAGTCCCGGGGGAGGTCTAAACAATGAGCAGTTCTTC
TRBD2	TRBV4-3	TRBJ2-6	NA	CASSRTLGTSGSSGANVLTF	TGCGCCAGCAGCCGGACACTAGGGACTAGCGGTAGCTCTGGGGCCAACGTCCTGACTTTC
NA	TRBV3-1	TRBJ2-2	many	CASSQGGNTGELFF	TGTGCCAGCAGCCAAGGAGGTAACACCGGGGAGCTGTTTTTT
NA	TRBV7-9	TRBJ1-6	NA	CASSSMTLVGSPLHF	TGTGCCAGCAGCTCAATGACACTCGTAGGATCACCCCTCCACTTT
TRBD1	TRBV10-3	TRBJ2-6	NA	CAISERGQGRNVLTF	TGTGCCATCAGTGAGCGCGGACAGGGAAGAAACGTCCTGACTTTC
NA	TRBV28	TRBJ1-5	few	CASSLTGGFSRNQPQHF	TGTGCCAGCAGTCTGACCGGGGGCTTCTCTAGAAATCAGCCCCAGCATTTT
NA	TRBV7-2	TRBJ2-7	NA	CASSLEVVGEQYF	TGTGCCAGCAGCTTAGAGGTAGTAGGTGAGCAGTACTTC
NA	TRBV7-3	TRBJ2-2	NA	CASSFSGGTGELFF	TGTGCCAGCAGCTTCTCTGGGGGAACCGGGGAGCTGTTTTTT
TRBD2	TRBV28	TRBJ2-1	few	CASTVPGLAGGRNEQFF	TGTGCCAGCACCGTCCCGGGACTAGCGGGGGGTCGGAATGAGCAGTTCTTC